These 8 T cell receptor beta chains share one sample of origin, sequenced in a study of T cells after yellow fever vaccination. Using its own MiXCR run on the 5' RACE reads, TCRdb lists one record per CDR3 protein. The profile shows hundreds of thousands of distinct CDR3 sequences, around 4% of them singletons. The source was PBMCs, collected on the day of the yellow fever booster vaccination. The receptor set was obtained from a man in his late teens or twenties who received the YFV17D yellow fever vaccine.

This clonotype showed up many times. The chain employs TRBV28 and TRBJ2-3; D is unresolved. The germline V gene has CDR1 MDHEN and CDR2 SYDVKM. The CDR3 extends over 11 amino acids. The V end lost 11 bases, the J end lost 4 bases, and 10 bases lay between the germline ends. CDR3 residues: CASRGSDTQYF. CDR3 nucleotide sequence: TGTGCCTCCCGCGGCTCAGATACGCAGTATTTT. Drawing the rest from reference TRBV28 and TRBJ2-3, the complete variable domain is DVKVTQSSRYLVKRTGEKVFLECVQDMDHENMFWYRQDPGLGLRLIYFSYDVKMKEKGDIPEGYSVSREKKERFSLILESASTNQTSMYLCASRGSDTQYFGPGTRLTVL.

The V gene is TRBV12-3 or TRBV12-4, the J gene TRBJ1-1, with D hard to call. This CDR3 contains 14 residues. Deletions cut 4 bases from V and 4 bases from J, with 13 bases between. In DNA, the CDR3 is TGTGCCAGCAGTTACGGCCCACCGGGCACTGAAGCTTTCTTT. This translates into CASSYGPPGTEAFF.

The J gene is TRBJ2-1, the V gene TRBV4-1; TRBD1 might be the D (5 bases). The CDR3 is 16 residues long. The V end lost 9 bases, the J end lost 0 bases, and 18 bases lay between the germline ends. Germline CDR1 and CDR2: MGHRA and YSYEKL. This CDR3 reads CASSEVGASSYNEQFF. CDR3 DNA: TGCGCCAGTTCTGAGGTTGGGGCAAGCTCCTACAATGAGCAGTTCTTC.

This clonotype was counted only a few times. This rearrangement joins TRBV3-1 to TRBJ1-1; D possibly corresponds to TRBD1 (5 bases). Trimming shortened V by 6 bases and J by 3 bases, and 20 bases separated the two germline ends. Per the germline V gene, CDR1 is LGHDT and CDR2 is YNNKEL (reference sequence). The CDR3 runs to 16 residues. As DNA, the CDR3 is TGTGCCAGCAGTCCGGTGGGCCAAGGGGTTTACACTGAAGCTTTCTTT. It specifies CASSPVGQGVYTEAFF.

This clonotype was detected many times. The chain's CDR3 is CASDSGGPHTGELFF. The CDR3 coding sequence is TGCGCCAGCGACTCGGGGGGGCCCCATACCGGGGAGCTGTTTTTT. The V gene is TRBV5-1, the J gene TRBJ2-2; 8 nucleotides align to TRBD2. This CDR3 region has 15 residues. Per germline, CDR1 SGHRS and CDR2 YFSETQ. J lost 5 bases, V lost 7 bases, and 10 bases had no gene match.

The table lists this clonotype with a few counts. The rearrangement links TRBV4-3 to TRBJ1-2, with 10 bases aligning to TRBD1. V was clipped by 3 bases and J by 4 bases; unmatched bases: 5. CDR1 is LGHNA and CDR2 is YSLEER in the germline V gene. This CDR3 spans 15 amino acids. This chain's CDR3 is CASSQIRDRGYGYTF. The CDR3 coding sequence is TGCGCCAGCAGCCAGATCCGGGACAGGGGCTATGGCTACACCTTC.

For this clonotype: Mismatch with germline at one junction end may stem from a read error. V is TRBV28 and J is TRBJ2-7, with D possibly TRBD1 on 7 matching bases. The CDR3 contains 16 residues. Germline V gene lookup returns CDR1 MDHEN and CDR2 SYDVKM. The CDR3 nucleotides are TGTGCCAGCAGTGGGTCCCAGGGGGGATTCACCGGGGAGCTGTACTTC. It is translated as CASSGSQGGFTGELYF.

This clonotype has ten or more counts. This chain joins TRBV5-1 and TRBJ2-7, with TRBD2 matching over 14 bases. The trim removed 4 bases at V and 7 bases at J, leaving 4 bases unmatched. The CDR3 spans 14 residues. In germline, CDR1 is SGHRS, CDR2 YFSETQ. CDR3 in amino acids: CASSPGLAGGEQYV. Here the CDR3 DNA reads TGCGCCAGCAGCCCCGGACTAGCGGGGGGTGAGCAGTACGTC.